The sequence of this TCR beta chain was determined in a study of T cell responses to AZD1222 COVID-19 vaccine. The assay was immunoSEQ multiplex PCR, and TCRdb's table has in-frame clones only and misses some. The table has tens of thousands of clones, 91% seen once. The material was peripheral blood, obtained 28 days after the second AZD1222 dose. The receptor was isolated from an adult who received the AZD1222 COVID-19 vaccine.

The CDR3 DNA follows: TGTGCCATCCCCGGGTCCCCTAGCGGGAACACCGGGGAGCTGTTTTTT. This gives the protein CAIPGSPSGNTGELFF. The chain has TRBV10-3 and TRBJ2-2, with 7 bases aligning to TRBD2. The V gene's germline CDR1 is ENHRY and CDR2 SYGVKD. With 8 bases clipped from V and 1 base from J, the junction kept 10 bases outside the gene matches. There are 16 residues in the CDR3.